Listed here are 12 T cell receptor beta chains from one sample, sequenced in a study of CD8+ T cells in alopecia areata. Reverse transcription of extracted RNA yielded cDNA, which provided the sequencing template. This table comes from immunoSEQ multiplex PCR, and its TCRdb copy is limited to in-frame clones, with some not included. The data show more than 90,000 clones, with roughly 68% seen just once and around 2.8% held by the top ten. Sequenced input: CD4+ T cells sorted from blood. The receptor source for this set is a human donor in good health.

The chain carries TRBV5-5 and TRBJ2-5, with D maybe TRBD1 (6 bases). Looked up from germline, CDR1 is SGHKS and CDR2 is YYEKEE (reference sequence). This CDR3 region has 16 residues. Trimming took 4 bases from V and 2 from J, leaving 18 bases between them. The CDR3 here is CASSRTSDRIQETQYF. The CDR3 DNA follows: TGTGCCAGCAGCCGAACGTCTGACAGGATTCAAGAGACCCAGTACTTC.

V usage is TRBV29-1 and J usage is TRBJ1-4; D not resolved. The CDR3 is 12 residues long. The ends were cut back, 7 bases at V and 8 bases at J, with 14 bases in the middle. Germline assignment: CDR1 SQVTM and CDR2 ANQGSEA. CDR3 sequence reads: CSAANPEEKLFF. The CDR3 nucleotides read TGCAGCGCCGCCAACCCCGAGGAAAAACTGTTTTTT.

A few counts support this clone. The chain employs TRBV5-1 and TRBJ2-1, with 8 bases that match TRBD2. Germline assignment: CDR1 SGHRS and CDR2 YFSETQ. The CDR3 has 15 amino acids. V dropped 4 bases and J dropped 2; count of bases not matched to a gene: 5. The CDR3 spells CASSPGLGTYNEQFF. CDR3 nucleotide sequence: TGCGCCAGCAGCCCGGGACTAGGCACCTACAATGAGCAGTTCTTC.

The chain is built from TRBV7-2 and TRBJ1-5; D gene uncertain. Germline V lookup: CDR1 SGHTA, CDR2 FQGNSA. V was shortened by 6 bases and J by 7 bases, with 13 bases between the two germline ends. The length of the CDR3 is 13 residues. In nucleotides, the CDR3 is TGTGCCAGCAGTTTGTCCCGGGAGCAGCCCCAGCATTTT. It codes for CASSLSREQPQHF.

This clone was found a few times. This sequence joins TRBV2 and TRBJ1-6; possible D gene TRBD1, 5 bases. The CDR3 is 15 amino acids. Trimming removed 2 bases at V and 8 bases at J, with 13 bases between. Germline CDR1 and CDR2: SNHLY and FYNNEI. CDR3: CASSEMELGHSPLHF. The CDR3 nucleotides are TGTGCCAGCAGTGAAATGGAACTGGGACATTCACCCCTCCACTTT. The complete variable domain, with remaining parts taken from reference TRBV2 and TRBJ1-6, reads EPEVTQTPSHQVTQMGQEVILRCVPISNHLYFYWYRQILGQKVEFLVSFYNNEISEKSEIFDDQFSVERPDGSNFTLKIRSTKLEDSAMYFCASSEMELGHSPLHFGNGTRLTVT.

The chain joins TRBV14 to TRBJ2-1; D may be TRBD1 (5 bases). V was clipped by 1 base and J by 0 bases, with 13 bases between them. This CDR3 contains 17 residues. CDR1 is SGHDN, CDR2 FVKESK, per germline. In DNA, the CDR3 is TGTGCCAGCAGCCAAGTTATAGGACACAGCTCCTACAATGAGCAGTTCTTC. This gives the protein CASSQVIGHSSYNEQFF.

The chain uses TRBV29-1 and TRBJ2-7; perhaps TRBD1 as D (5 bases). V was trimmed by 6 bases and J by 5 bases, leaving 8 bases between them. CDR3 length equals 10 residues. Germline CDR1 is SQVTM and CDR2 is ANQGSEA. The CDR3 nucleotides are TGCAGCGTAGGGGATAACGAGCAGTACTTC. Protein product: CSVGDNEQYF.

V and J are TRBV30 and TRBJ2-3, with a tentative D call TRBD2 (5 bases). This CDR3 is 15 amino acids long. V shed 5 bases and J shed 8 bases, with 23 bases lying between them. CDR1 is GTSNPN and CDR2 is SVGIG in the germline V gene (reference sequence). CDR3 amino acids: CAWVPGPALGSTQYF. For the CDR3, the DNA is TGTGCCTGGGTCCCCGGGCCCGCTCTGGGGAGTACGCAGTATTTT.

V and J are TRBV29-1 and TRBJ2-3; TRBD2 might be the D (7 bases). This CDR3 comprises 12 residues. Between the trimmed V and J ends, which lost 5 bases and 8 bases, there was a span of 14 bases. Germline V gene sequence: CDR1 SQVTM, CDR2 ANQGSEA. CDR3 sequence: CSVQREGGTQYF. DNA for the CDR3: TGCAGCGTTCAGAGGGAGGGGGGTACGCAGTATTTT.

The chain combines TRBV29-1 with TRBJ2-3; D might be TRBD1 or TRBD2, each matching 5 bases. This CDR3 spans 11 amino acids. V was shortened by 8 bases and J by 8 bases, with 14 bases between the two germline ends. The germline gives CDR1 SQVTM, CDR2 ANQGSEA. The CDR3 spells CSPGTDATQYF. As DNA, the CDR3 is TGCAGCCCTGGGACGGATGCTACGCAGTATTTT.

V is TRBV7-9 and J is TRBJ2-5, with 8 nucleotides matching TRBD1. This CDR3 region has 15 residues. Germline CDR1 and CDR2: SEHNR and FQNEAQ (reference sequence). V lost 5 bases to trimming and J lost 1 base; unmatched junction nucleotides: 6. The DNA for the CDR3 is TGTGCCAGCAGCCAAACAGGGGGGCCCCAAGAGACCCAGTACTTC. Translated, it gives CASSQTGGPQETQYF.

This clone was found a few times. The chain carries TRBV29-1 and TRBJ1-3; D unclear. In germline, CDR1 is SQVTM, CDR2 ANQGSEA. CDR3 length equals 14 residues. V lost 4 bases and J lost 0, with 10 bases in between. Here the CDR3 reads CSVAVSSSGNTIYF. The CDR3 nucleotides read TGCAGCGTTGCAGTGAGTAGCTCTGGAAACACCATATATTTT. The full variable domain, completed using reference TRBV29-1 and TRBJ1-3, is SAVISQKPSRDICQRGTSLTIQCQVDSQVTMMFWYRQQPGQSLTLIATANQGSEATYESGFVIDKFPISRPNLTFSTLTVSNMSPEDSSIYLCSVAVSSSGNTIYFGEGSWLTVV.